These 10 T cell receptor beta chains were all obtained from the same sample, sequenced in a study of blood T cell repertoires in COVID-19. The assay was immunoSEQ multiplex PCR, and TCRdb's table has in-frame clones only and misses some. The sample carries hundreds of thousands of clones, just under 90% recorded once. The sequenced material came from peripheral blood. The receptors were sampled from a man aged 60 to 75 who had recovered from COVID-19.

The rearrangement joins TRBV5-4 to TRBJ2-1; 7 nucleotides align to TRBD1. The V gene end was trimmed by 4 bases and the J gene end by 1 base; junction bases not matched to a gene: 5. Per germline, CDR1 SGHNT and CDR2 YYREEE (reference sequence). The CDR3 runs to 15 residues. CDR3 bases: TGTGCCAGCAGCCGGGACAGCGCATCCTACAATGAGCAGTTCTTC. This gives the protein CASSRDSASYNEQFF.

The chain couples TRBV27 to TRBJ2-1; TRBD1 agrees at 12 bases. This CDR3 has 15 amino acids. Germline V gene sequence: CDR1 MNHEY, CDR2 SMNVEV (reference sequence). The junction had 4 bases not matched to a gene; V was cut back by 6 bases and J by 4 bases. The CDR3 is CASRRDRGPYNEQFF. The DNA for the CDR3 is TGTGCCAGCAGGCGGGACAGGGGGCCTTACAATGAGCAGTTCTTC.

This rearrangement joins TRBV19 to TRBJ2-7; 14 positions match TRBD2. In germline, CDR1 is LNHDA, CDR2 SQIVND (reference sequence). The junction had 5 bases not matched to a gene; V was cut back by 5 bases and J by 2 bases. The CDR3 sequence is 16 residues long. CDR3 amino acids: CASSPGTSGRTYEQYF. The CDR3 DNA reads TGTGCCAGTAGTCCCGGGACTAGCGGGAGAACCTACGAGCAGTACTTC.

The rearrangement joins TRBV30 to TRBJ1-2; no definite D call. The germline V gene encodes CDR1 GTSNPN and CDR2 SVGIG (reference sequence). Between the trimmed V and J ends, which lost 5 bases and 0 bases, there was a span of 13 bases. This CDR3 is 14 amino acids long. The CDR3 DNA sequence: TGTGCCTGGGAAGGACTGCCGACTAACTATGGCTACACCTTC. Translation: CAWEGLPTNYGYTF.

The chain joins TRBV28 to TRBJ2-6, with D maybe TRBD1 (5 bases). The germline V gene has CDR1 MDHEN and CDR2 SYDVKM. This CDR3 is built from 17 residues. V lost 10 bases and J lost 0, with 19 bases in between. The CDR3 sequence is CATQFPQAVSGANVLTF. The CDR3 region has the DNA TGTGCCACCCAGTTCCCACAGGCAGTCTCTGGGGCCAACGTCCTGACTTTC.

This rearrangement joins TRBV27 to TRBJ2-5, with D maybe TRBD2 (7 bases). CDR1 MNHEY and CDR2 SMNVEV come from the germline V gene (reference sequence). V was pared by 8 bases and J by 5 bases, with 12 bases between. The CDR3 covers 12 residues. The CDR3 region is CASGGAWETQYF. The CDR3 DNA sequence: TGTGCCAGCGGGGGGGCGTGGGAGACCCAGTACTTC.

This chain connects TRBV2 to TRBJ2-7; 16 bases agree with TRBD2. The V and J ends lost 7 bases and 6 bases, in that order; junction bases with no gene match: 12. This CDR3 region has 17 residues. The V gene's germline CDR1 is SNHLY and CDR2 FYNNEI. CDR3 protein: CASKMGLAGGRVGEQYF. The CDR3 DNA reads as TGTGCCAGCAAGATGGGACTAGCGGGGGGGCGAGTAGGCGAGCAGTACTTC. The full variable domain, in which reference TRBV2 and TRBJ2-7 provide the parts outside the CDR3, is EPEVTQTPSHQVTQMGQEVILRCVPISNHLYFYWYRQILGQKVEFLVSFYNNEISEKSEIFDDQFSVERPDGSNFTLKIRSTKLEDSAMYFCASKMGLAGGRVGEQYFGPGTRLTVT.

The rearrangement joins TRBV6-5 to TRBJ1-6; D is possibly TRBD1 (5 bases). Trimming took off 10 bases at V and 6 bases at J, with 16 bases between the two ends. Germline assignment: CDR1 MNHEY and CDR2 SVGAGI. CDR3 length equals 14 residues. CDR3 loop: CATKSPQGNSPLHF. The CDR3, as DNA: TGTGCCACCAAAAGCCCGCAGGGTAATTCACCCCTCCACTTT.

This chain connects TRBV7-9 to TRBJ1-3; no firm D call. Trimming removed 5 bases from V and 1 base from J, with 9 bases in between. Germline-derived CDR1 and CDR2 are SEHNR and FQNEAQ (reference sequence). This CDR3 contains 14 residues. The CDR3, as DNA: TGTGCCAGCAGCCAAGCGGGGTCTGGAAACACCATATATTTT. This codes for CASSQAGSGNTIYF.

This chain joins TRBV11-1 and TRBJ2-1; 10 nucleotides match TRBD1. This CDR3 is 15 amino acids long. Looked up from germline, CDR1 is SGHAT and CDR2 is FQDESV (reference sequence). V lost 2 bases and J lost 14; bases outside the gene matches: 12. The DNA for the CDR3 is TGTGCCAGCAGCTTACCCTCGACAGGGGGCGAGCGTAAGTTCTTC. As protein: CASSLPSTGGERKFF.